The 3 T cell receptor beta chains below were found in one sample sequenced in a study of T cells in Graves' hyperthyroidism and ophthalmopathy. From RNA transcripts, TCR beta CDR3 regions were amplified. The TCR CDR3 first-round RT-PCR relied on the HTBI primer set. TCRdb reanalysed the multiplex PCR reads using MiXCR and keeps one entry per CDR3 protein. The data contain roughly 420,000 distinct CDR3 sequences, 15% to 19% of them singletons. The sample comprised blood. The receptors come from a woman under 30 with Graves' hyperthyroidism.

This clonotype has more than one count but fewer than ten. CDR3 in amino acids: CASQSWSGINQPQHF. CDR3 nucleotide sequence: TGTGCCAGTCAGTCGTGGTCAGGCATCAATCAGCCCCAGCATTTT. This chain joins TRBV19 and TRBJ1-5, with D hard to call. Trimming cost V 8 bases and J 3 bases, with 17 bases left between them. This CDR3 is 15 amino acids long. CDR1 and CDR2 (germline): LNHDA, SQIVND (reference sequence).

At least ten counts were recorded for this clonotype. V gene TRBV6-1 combines with J gene TRBJ2-5; no definite D call. Germline CDR1 MNHNS, CDR2 SASEGT. The length of the CDR3 is 15 residues. V lost 7 bases and J 0 bases, leaving 15 bases between the germline ends. CDR3 coding DNA: TGTGCCAGCACCTGGGCCTCACGGTACCAAGAGACCCAGTACTTC. Its translation: CASTWASRYQETQYF.

This clonotype was counted ten times or more. V is TRBV28 and J is TRBJ2-5, with D hard to call. V shed 7 bases and J shed 3 bases, with 21 bases lying between them. CDR1 MDHEN and CDR2 SYDVKM come from the germline V gene. The CDR3 runs to 16 residues. The CDR3 sequence: CASIHSPKAGKETQYF. The CDR3 DNA is TGTGCCAGCATCCATTCTCCAAAGGCAGGAAAAGAGACCCAGTACTTC.